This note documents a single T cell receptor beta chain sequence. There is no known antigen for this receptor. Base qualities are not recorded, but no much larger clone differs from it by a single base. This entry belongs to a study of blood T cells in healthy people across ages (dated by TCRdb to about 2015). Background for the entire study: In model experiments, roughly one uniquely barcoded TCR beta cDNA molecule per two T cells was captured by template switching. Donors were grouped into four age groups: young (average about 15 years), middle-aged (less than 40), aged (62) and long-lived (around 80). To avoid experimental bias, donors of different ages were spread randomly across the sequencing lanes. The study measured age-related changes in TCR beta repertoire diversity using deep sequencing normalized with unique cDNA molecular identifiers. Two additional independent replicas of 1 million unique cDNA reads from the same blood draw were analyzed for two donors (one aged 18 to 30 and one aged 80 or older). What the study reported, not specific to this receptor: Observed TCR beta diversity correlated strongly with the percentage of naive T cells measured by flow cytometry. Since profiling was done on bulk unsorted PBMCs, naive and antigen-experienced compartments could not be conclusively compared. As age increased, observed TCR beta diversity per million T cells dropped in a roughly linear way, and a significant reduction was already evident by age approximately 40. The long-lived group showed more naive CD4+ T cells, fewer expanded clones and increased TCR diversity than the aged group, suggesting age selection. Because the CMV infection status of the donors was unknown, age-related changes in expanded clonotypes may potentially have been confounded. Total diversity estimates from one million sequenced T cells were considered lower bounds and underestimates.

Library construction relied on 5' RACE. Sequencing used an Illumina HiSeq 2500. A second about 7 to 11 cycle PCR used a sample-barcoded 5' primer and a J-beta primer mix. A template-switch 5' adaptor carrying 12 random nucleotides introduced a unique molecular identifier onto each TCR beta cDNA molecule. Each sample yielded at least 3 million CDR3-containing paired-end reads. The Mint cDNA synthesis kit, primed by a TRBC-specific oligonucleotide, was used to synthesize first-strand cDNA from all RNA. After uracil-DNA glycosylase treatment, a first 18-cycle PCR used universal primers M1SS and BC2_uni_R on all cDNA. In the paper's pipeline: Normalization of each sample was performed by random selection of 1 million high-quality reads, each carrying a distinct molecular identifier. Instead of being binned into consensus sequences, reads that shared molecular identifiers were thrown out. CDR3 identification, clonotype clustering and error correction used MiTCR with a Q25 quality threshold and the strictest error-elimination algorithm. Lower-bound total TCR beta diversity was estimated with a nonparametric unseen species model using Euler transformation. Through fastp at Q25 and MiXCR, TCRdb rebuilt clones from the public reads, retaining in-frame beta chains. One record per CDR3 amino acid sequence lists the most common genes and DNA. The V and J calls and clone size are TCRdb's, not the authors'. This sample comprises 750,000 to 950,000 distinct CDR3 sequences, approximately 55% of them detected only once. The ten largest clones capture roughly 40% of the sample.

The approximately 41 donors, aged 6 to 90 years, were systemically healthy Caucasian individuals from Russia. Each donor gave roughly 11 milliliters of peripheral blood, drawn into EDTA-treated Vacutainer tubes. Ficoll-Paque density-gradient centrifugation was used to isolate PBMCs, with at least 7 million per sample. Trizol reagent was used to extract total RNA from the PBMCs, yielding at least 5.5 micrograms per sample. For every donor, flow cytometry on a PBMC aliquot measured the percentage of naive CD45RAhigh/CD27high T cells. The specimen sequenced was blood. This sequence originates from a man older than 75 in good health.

The CDR3 protein: CASSLGTGDQYF. The DNA reads as follows: TGTGCCAGCAGCTTAGGGACCGGGGACCAGTACTTC. Recombination connected TRBV7-6 to TRBJ2-5; a tentative D match to TRBD2 spans 5 bases. V and J are truncated by 1 base and 10 bases respectively, leaving an intervening sequence of 10 bases. The CDR3 spans 12 residues, from the cysteine through the phenylalanine. The only DNA kept is the CDR3, 36 bases in frame from the first base. Via the germline V gene, CDR1 is SGHVS and CDR2 FNYEAQ.